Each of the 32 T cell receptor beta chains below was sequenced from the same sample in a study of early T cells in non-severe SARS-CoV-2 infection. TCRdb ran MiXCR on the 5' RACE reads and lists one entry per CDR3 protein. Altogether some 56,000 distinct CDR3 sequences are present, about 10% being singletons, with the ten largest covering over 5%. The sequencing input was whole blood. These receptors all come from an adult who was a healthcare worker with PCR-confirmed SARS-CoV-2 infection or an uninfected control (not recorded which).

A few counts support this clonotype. The CDR3 DNA follows: TGCAGCGTTGATCGTCTGAAATCGGGGGCCAACGTCCTGACTTTC. Protein: CSVDRLKSGANVLTF. The chain is built from TRBV29-1 and TRBJ2-6, with D uncertain. Trimming removed 3 bases at V and 4 bases at J, with 13 bases between. Germline CDR1 SQVTM, CDR2 ANQGSEA. This CDR3 is 15 amino acids long.

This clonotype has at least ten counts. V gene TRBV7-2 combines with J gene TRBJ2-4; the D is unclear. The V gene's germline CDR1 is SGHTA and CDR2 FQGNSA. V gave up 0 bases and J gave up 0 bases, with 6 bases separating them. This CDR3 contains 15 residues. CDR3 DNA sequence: TGTGCCAGCAGCTTAGCACAGCTAGCCAAAAACATTCAGTACTTC. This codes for CASSLAQLAKNIQYF.

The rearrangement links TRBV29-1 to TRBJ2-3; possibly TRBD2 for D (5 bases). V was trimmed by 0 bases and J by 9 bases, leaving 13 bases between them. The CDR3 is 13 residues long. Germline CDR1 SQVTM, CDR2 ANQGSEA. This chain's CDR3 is CSVEDRAGLTQYF. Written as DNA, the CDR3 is TGCAGCGTTGAAGATCGGGCGGGTTTAACGCAGTATTTT.

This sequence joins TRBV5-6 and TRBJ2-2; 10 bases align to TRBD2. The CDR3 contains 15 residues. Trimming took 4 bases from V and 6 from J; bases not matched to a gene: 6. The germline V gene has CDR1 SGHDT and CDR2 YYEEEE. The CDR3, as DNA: TGTGCCAGCAGCCCAGCGGGAGGGGAGTCCGGGGAGCTGTTTTTT. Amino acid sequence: CASSPAGGESGELFF.

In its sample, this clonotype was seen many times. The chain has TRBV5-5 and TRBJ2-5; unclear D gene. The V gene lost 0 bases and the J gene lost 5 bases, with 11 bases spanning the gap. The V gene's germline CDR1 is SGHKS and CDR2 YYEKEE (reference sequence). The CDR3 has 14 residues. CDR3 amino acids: CASSLVGSSETQYF. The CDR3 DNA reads TGTGCCAGCAGCTTGGTAGGGTCTAGTGAGACCCAGTACTTC.

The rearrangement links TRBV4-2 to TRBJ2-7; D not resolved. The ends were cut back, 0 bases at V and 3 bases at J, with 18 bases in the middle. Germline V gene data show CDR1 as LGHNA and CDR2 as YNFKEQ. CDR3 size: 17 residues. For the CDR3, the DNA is TGTGCCAGCAGCCAAGAATCCCCTTCCATAAATAACTACGAGCAGTACTTC. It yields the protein CASSQESPSINNYEQYF.

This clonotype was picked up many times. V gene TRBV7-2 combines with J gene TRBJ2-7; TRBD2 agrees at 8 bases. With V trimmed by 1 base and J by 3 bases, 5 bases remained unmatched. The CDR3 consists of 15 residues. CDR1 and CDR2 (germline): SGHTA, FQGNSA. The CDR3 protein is CASSLVSGRNYEQYF. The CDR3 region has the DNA TGTGCCAGCAGCTTAGTAAGCGGGAGAAACTACGAGCAGTACTTC.

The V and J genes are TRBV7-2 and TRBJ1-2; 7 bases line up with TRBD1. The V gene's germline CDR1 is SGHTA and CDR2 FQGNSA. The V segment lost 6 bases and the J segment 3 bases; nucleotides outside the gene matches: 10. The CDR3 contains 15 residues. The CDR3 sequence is CASSSRGGAYYGYTF. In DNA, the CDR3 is TGTGCCAGCAGTTCGCGAGGGGGCGCCTACTATGGCTACACCTTC.

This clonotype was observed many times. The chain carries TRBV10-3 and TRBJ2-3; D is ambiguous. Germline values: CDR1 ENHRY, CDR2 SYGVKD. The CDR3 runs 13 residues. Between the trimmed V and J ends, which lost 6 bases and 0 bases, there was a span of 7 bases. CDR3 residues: CAIRETSTDTQYF. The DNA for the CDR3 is TGTGCCATCAGGGAGACCAGCACAGATACGCAGTATTTT.

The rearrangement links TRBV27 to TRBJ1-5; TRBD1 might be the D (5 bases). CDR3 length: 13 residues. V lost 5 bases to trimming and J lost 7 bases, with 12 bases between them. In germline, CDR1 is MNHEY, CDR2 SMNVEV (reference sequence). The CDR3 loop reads CASSPQGEQPQHF. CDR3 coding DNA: TGTGCCAGCAGTCCGCAGGGAGAGCAGCCCCAGCATTTT.

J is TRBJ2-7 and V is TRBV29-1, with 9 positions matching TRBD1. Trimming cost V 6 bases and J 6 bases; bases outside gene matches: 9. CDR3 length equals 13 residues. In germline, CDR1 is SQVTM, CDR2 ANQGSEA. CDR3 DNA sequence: TGCAGCGTACGGGACAGGGAGTTTTCCGAGCAGTACTTC. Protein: CSVRDREFSEQYF.

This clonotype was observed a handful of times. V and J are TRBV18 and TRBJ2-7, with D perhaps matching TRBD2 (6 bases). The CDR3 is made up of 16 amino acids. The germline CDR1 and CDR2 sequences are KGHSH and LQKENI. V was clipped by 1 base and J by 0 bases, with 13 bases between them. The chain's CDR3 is CASSPLGGGSSYEQYF. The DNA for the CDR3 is TGTGCCAGCTCACCACTGGGAGGTGGGAGCTCCTACGAGCAGTACTTC.

The CDR3 here is CASRSRGTSGSWQYF. The CDR3, as DNA: TGTGCCAGCAGGTCCCGTGGGACTAGCGGATCGTGGCAGTATTTT. This chain joins TRBV12-3 or TRBV12-4 and TRBJ2-3, with 11 bases matching TRBD2. This CDR3 spans 15 amino acids. J gave up 11 bases and V 6 bases, and 13 bases lay outside the gene matches.

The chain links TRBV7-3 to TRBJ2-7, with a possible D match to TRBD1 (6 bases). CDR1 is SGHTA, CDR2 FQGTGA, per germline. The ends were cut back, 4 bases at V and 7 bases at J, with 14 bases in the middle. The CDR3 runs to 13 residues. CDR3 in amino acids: CASSSMTGTEQYF. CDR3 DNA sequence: TGTGCCAGCAGCTCGATGACCGGGACAGAGCAGTACTTC.

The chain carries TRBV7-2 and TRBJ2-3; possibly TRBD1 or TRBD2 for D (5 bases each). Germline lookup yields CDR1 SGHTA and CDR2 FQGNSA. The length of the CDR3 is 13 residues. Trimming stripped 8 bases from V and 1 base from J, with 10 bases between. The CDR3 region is CASGDLRTDTQYF. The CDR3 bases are TGTGCCAGCGGGGACCTCCGCACAGATACGCAGTATTTT.

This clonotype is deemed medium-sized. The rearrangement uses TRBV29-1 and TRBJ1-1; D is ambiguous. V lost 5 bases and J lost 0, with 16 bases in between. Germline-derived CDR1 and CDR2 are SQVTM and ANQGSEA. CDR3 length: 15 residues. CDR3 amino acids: CSVSLGWAMNTEAFF. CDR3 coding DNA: TGCAGCGTTTCTTTAGGATGGGCAATGAACACTGAAGCTTTCTTT.

The CDR3 loop is CASSPTRPAGELFF. As DNA, the CDR3 is TGTGCCAGCAGTCCGACTAGGCCCGCCGGGGAGCTGTTTTTT. V usage is TRBV11-2 and J usage is TRBJ2-2, with D perhaps matching TRBD2 (6 bases). The germline V and J ends were trimmed by 6 bases and 6 bases, with 14 bases remaining between them. This CDR3 has 14 amino acids. Per germline, CDR1 SGHAT and CDR2 FQNNGV.

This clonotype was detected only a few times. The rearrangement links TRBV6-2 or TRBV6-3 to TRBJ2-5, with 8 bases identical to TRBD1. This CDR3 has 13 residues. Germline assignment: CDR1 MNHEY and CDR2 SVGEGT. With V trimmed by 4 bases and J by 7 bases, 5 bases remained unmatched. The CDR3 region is CASSLGQGRTQYF. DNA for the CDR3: TGTGCCAGCAGTTTAGGACAGGGAAGGACCCAGTACTTC.

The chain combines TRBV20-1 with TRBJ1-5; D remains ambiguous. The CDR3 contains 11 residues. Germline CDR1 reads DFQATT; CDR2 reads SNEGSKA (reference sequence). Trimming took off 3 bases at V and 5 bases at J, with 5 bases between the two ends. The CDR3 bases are TGCAGTGCTAGTCAAGATCAGCCCCAGCATTTT. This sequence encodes CSASQDQPQHF.

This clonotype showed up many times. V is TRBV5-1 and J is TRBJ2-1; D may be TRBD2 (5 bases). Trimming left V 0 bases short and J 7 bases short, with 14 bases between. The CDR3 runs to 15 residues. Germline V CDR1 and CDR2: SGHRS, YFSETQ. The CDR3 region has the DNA TGCGCCAGCAGCTTGGTTGGCGGGTCTCCGAATGAGCAGTTCTTC. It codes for CASSLVGGSPNEQFF.

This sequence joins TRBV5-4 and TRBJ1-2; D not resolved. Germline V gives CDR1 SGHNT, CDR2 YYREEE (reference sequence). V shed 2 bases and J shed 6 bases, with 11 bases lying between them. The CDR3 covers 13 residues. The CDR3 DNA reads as TGTGCCAGCAGCTTTAGGCCCCAGGATGGCTACACCTTC. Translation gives CASSFRPQDGYTF.

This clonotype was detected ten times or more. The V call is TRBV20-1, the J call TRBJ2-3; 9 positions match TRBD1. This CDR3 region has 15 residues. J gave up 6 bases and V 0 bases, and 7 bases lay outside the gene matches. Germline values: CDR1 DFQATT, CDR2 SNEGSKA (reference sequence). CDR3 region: CSARDPGQGGDTQYF. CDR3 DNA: TGCAGTGCTAGAGATCCGGGACAGGGAGGTGATACGCAGTATTTT.

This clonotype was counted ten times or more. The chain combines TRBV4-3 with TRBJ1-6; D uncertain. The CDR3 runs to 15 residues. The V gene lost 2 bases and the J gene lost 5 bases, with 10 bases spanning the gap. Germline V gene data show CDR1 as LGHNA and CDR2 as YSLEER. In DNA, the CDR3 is TGCGCCAGCAGCCAAAATAGGGTTGATAATTCACCCCTCCACTTT. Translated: CASSQNRVDNSPLHF.

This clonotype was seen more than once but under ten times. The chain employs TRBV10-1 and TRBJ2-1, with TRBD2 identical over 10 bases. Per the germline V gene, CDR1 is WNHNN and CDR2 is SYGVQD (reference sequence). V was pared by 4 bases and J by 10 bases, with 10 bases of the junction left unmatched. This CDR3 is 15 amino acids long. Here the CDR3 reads CASSGWLAGEREQFF. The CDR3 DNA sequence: TGCGCCAGCAGTGGGTGGCTAGCGGGAGAAAGGGAGCAGTTCTTC.

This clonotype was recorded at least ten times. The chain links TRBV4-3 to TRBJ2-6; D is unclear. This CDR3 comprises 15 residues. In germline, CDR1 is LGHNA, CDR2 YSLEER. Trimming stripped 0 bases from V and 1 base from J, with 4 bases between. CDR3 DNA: TGCGCCAGCAGCCAAGACTTTTCTGGGGCCAACGTCCTGACTTTC. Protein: CASSQDFSGANVLTF.

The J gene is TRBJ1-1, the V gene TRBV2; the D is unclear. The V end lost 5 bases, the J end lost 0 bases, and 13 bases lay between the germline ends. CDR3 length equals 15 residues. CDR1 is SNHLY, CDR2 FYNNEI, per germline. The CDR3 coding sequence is TGTGCCAGCAGTAATGCACATACCCTGAACACTGAAGCTTTCTTT. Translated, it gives CASSNAHTLNTEAFF.

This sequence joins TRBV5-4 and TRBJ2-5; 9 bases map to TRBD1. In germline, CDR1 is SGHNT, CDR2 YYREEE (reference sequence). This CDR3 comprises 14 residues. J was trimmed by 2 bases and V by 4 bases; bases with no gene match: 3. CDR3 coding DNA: TGTGCCAGCAGCCAAGACAGGGGGCAAGAGACCCAGTACTTC. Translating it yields CASSQDRGQETQYF.

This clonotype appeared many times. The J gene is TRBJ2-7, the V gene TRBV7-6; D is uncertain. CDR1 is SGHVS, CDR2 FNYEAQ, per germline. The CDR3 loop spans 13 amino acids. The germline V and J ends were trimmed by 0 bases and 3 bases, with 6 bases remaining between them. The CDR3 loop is CASSLANNYEQYF. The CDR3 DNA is TGTGCCAGCAGCTTAGCCAACAACTACGAGCAGTACTTC. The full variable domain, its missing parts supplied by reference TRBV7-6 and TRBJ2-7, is GAGVSQSPRYKVTKRGQDVALRCDPISGHVSLYWYRQALGQGPEFLTYFNYEAQQDKSGLPNDRFSAERPEGSISTLTIQRTEQRDSAMYRCASSLANNYEQYFGPGTRLTVT.

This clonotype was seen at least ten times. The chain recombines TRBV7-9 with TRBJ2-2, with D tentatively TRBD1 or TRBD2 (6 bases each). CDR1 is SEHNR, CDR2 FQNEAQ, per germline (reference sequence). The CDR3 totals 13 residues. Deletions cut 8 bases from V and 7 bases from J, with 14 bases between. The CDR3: CASGGQRNGELFF. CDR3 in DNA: TGTGCCAGCGGGGGGCAGCGAAACGGGGAGCTGTTTTTT.

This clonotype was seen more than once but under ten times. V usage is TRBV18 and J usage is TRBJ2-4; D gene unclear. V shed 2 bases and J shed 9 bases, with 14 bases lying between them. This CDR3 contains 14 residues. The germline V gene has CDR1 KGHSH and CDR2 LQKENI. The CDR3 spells CASSPDQKGGIQYF. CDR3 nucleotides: TGTGCCAGCTCACCAGATCAGAAAGGTGGCATTCAGTACTTC.

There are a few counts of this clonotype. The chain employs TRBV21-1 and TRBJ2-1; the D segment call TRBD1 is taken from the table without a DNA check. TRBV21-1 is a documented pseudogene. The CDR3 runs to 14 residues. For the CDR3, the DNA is TGTGCCAGCAGCAAAGAGGACAGGGTAAAAGAGCAGTTCTTC. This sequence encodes CASSKEDRVKEQFF.

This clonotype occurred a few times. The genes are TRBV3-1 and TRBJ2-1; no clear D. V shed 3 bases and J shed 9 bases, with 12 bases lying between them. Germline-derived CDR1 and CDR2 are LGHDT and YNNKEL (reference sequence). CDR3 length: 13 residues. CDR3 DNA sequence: TGTGCCAGCAGCCAGGAAGTGTCTAGTGAGCAGTTCTTC. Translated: CASSQEVSSEQFF.